This paragraph reports one T cell receptor (beta chain). A read error may account for a junction end that differs from germline. It was genomic DNA that served as the template for profiling TCR beta VDJ and CDR3. TCRdb ran MiXCR on the reads and lists one entry per CDR3 protein. Of 260,000 or so distinct CDR3 sequences in the sample, roughly 82% were seen once. This sample stems from a study of CD8+CD57+ T cells in acquired aplastic anemia. Germline CDR1 is SEHNR and CDR2 is FQNEAQ (reference sequence). The CDR3 loop spans 14 amino acids. Patients picked for sequencing had shown CD8+CD57+ cell expansion detected by flow cytometry.

Sequencing input: sorted CD4+, CD8+, or CD8+CD57+ T cells (not recorded which) from PBMCs. The chain uses TRBV7-9 and TRBJ2-5; D gene uncertain. This sequence was found in a human donor with aplastic anemia. This CDR3 reads CATSLAGRPDTQYF. The CDR3 DNA follows: TGTGCCACCAGCTTAGCTGGTCGTCCCGATACGCAGTATTTC.